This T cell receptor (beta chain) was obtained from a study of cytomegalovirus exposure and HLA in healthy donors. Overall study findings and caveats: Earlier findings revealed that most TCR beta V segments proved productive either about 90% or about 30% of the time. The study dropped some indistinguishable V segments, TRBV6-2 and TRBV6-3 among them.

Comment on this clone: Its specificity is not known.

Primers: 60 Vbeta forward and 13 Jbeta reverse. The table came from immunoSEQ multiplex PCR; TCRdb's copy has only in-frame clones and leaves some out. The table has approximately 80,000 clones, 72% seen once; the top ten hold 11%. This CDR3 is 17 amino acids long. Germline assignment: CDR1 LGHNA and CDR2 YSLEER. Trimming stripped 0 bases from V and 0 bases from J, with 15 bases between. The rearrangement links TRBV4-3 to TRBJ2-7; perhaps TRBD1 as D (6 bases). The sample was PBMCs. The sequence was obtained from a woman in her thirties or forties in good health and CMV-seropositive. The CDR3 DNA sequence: TGCGCCAGCAGCCAAGATTGGAGACAGGACTTCTCCTACGAGCAGTACTTC. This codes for CASSQDWRQDFSYEQYF.